The 14 T cell receptor beta chains below come from one sample, sequenced in a study of T cells in Graves' hyperthyroidism and ophthalmopathy. There were TCR beta CDR3 regions amplified from RNA transcripts. First-round RT-PCR targeting the TCR CDR3 was performed with the HTBI primer set. TCRdb passed the multiplex PCR reads through MiXCR, listing each CDR3 protein once. The top ten hold 14% of the sample, which has fewer than 650,000 distinct CDR3 sequences, approximately 15% seen once. The sequencing sample was made of blood. These receptors originate from a woman between 40 and 55 years old with Graves' hyperthyroidism.

This clonotype came up a few times. The chain links TRBV5-1 to TRBJ2-1, with D perhaps matching TRBD2 (5 bases). The V gene's germline CDR1 is SGHRS and CDR2 YFSETQ. The CDR3 sequence is 16 residues long. The germline V and J ends were trimmed by 2 bases and 1 base, with 13 bases remaining between them. The CDR3 is CASSFLASGSYNEQFF. CDR3 coding DNA: TGCGCCAGCAGCTTTCTAGCCTCCGGGTCCTACAATGAGCAGTTCTTC. Drawing the rest from reference TRBV5-1 and TRBJ2-1, the complete variable domain is KAGVTQTPRYLIKTRGQQVTLSCSPISGHRSVSWYQQTPGQGLQFLFEYFSETQRNKGNFPGRFSGRQFSNSRSEMNVSTLELGDSALYLCASSFLASGSYNEQFFGPGTRLTVL.

This clonotype was found a few times. V and J are TRBV18 and TRBJ1-2; 9 positions agree with TRBD1. This CDR3 region has 14 residues. CDR1 is KGHSH, CDR2 LQKENI, per germline. V shed 3 bases and J 4 bases; nucleotides not matched to a gene: 3. The CDR3 sequence is CASSPSTGGYGYTF. CDR3 bases: TGTGCCAGCTCACCGTCGACAGGGGGCTATGGCTACACCTTC.

This clonotype was recorded a few times. The CDR3 region is CASSQDRTGGWETQYF. The CDR3 bases are TGCGCCAGCAGCCAAGATCGTACAGGGGGCTGGGAGACCCAGTACTTC. This chain connects TRBV4-1 to TRBJ2-5, with 9 bases that match TRBD1. V gave up 0 bases and J gave up 5 bases; unmatched junction bases: 7. Germline CDR1 is MGHRA and CDR2 is YSYEKL. This CDR3 spans 16 amino acids.

This sequence joins TRBV10-3 and TRBJ1-5, with D possibly matching TRBD1 (6 bases). Trimming shortened V by 0 bases and J by 4 bases, and 10 bases separated the two germline ends. The CDR3 is 15 residues long. In germline, CDR1 is ENHRY, CDR2 SYGVKD. CDR3 amino acids: CAISESYRDNQPQHF. In nucleotides, the CDR3 is TGTGCCATCAGTGAGTCTTACAGGGATAATCAGCCCCAGCATTTT.

This clonotype has at least ten counts. The chain carries TRBV7-3 and TRBJ2-3, with 12 bases lining up with TRBD2. The CDR3 has 16 amino acids. The ends lost 5 bases at V and 5 bases at J; junction bases unmatched: 8. Germline V CDR1 and CDR2: SGHTA, FQGTGA. The CDR3 loop is CASSRRLAGVGDTQYF. CDR3 nucleotide sequence: TGTGCCAGCAGCCGCAGACTAGCGGGAGTAGGAGATACGCAGTATTTT. The entire variable domain, with the rest obtained from reference TRBV7-3 and TRBJ2-3, is as follows: GAGVSQTPSNKVTEKGKYVELRCDPISGHTALYWYRQSLGQGPEFLIYFQGTGAADDSGLPNDRFFAVRPEGSVSTLKIQRTERGDSAVYLCASSRRLAGVGDTQYFGPGTRLTVL.

In this sample, this clonotype turned up many times. V is TRBV28 and J is TRBJ2-1, with a possible D match to TRBD1 (5 bases). Germline V lookup: CDR1 MDHEN, CDR2 SYDVKM. V gave up 11 bases and J gave up 1 base, with 18 bases separating them. The CDR3 is 15 amino acids. The CDR3 spells CALLGQGRSYNEQFF. The CDR3 nucleotides are TGTGCCCTGCTAGGTCAGGGAAGGTCCTACAATGAGCAGTTCTTC.

This clonotype was seen only a few times. The rearrangement joins TRBV5-1 to TRBJ2-7; 9 bases are shared with TRBD1. CDR1 is SGHRS and CDR2 is YFSETQ in the germline V gene. The CDR3 loop spans 15 amino acids. The V segment lost 4 bases and the J segment 0 bases; nucleotides outside the gene matches: 5. The CDR3 loop is CASSPTGGSSYEQYF. CDR3 coding DNA: TGCGCCAGCAGCCCGACAGGGGGGAGCTCCTACGAGCAGTACTTC.

This clonotype has more than one count but fewer than ten. The rearrangement links TRBV7-9 to TRBJ2-2; perhaps TRBD2 as D (5 bases). This CDR3 contains 16 residues. CDR1 and CDR2 (germline): SEHNR, FQNEAQ (reference sequence). V lost 8 bases, J lost 1 base, and 17 bases lay in between. The CDR3 spells CASLGNSGLNTGELFF. The CDR3 region has the DNA TGTGCCAGCCTAGGAAACAGCGGACTGAACACCGGGGAGCTGTTTTTT.

The V gene is TRBV6-1, the J gene TRBJ2-5; D remains unclear. V was pared by 2 bases and J by 3 bases, with 13 bases between. Germline lookup yields CDR1 MNHNS and CDR2 SASEGT. The CDR3 consists of 15 residues. The CDR3 sequence: CASSEWESWEETQYF. CDR3 DNA: TGTGCCAGCAGTGAATGGGAATCCTGGGAAGAGACCCAGTACTTC.

In its sample, this clonotype was seen many times. J is TRBJ1-1 and V is TRBV10-2; 8 nucleotides align to TRBD1. V shed 3 bases, J shed 4 bases, and the junction held 7 bases outside the gene matches. CDR1 and CDR2 (germline): WSHSY, SAAADI. This CDR3 is built from 15 residues. The CDR3 is CASSDQGAGSTEAFF. CDR3 coding DNA: TGCGCCAGCAGTGATCAGGGGGCGGGGAGCACTGAAGCTTTCTTT.

This clonotype showed up just a few times. The chain couples TRBV12-3 or TRBV12-4 to TRBJ1-2, with D possibly matching TRBD1 (5 bases). The CDR3 is 13 amino acids. V was shortened by 7 bases and J by 5 bases, with 14 bases between the two germline ends. The CDR3 DNA reads as TGTGCCAGCACTCTAGTGGCAGGGTATGGCTACACCTTC. The encoded protein is CASTLVAGYGYTF.

The table lists this clonotype with a few counts. The rearrangement links TRBV20-1 to TRBJ1-2; TRBD1 agrees at 8 bases. Germline lookup yields CDR1 DFQATT and CDR2 SNEGSKA (reference sequence). The ends lost 6 bases at V and 5 bases at J; junction bases unmatched: 11. The CDR3 runs to 14 residues. The CDR3: CSAPSLTGGYGYTF. The CDR3 region has the DNA TGCAGTGCCCCCTCACTTACAGGGGGATATGGCTACACCTTC.

The rearrangement links TRBV4-2 to TRBJ2-1; D is uncertain. Germline-derived CDR1 and CDR2 are LGHNA and YNFKEQ. V was cut by 0 bases and J by 6 bases, with 9 bases left in between. The CDR3 has 14 residues. CDR3 coding DNA: TGTGCCAGCAGCCAAGAGATGGCTGTCAATGAGCAGTTCTTC. This sequence encodes CASSQEMAVNEQFF.

As regards this clonotype: The junction and the germline gene differ at one end; a read error may be behind it. The chain couples TRBV28 to TRBJ2-7; 10 bases align to TRBD1. The germline V gene encodes CDR1 MDHEN and CDR2 SYDVKM. The CDR3 has 14 amino acids. This CDR3 reads CTSSQGTGVYEQYF. In DNA form, the CDR3 reads TGTACCAGCAGCCAAGGGACAGGGGTATACGAGCAGTACTTC.